The T cell receptor (beta chain) under discussion was sequenced for a study of beta chain features in type 1 diabetes. Study observations and caveats: Comparison showed that naive, central memory and Treg TCRB repertoires appeared more similar among patients than among healthy donors. TCRB CDR3s from Type 1 diabetes patients were moderately but significantly shorter in all four CD4+ subsets. Reads derived from cDNA could over-represent cells showing high TCR expression. These data did not resolve whether HLA type affects TCRB rearrangement.

Notes on this clone: What it binds is not known.

The whole isolated RNA underwent reverse transcription, so sequencing captured expressed TCRB transcripts. Libraries were prepared by immunoSEQ multiplex PCR; TCRdb keeps only in-frame clonotypes and omits some of them. This table holds nearly 700,000 clones, about an eighth found once. J was trimmed by 2 bases and V by 2 bases; bases with no gene match: 8. This CDR3 contains 17 residues. The germline V gene encodes CDR1 ENHRY and CDR2 SYGVKD. Sequencing used naive CD4+ T cells from blood. The sequence came from a young man with type 1 diabetes. The chain joins TRBV10-3 to TRBJ2-3; 9 bases align to TRBD2. The CDR3 bases are TGTGCCATCAGTGAGACCCGCGGGGGGGATCTCACAGATACGCAGTATTTT. Protein sequence: CAISETRGGDLTDTQYF.